This entry lists 25 T cell receptor beta chains sequenced from one sample in a study of cytomegalovirus exposure and HLA in healthy donors. The PCR used 60 Vbeta and 13 Jbeta primers. Clones were read by immunoSEQ multiplex PCR, and TCRdb kept only the in-frame ones, dropping some. Of roughly 80,000 clones listed, approximately 60% are singletons. Input material: PBMCs. Source of these receptors: a male donor in good health and CMV-seropositive.

The rearrangement links TRBV20-1 to TRBJ1-2; D is uncertain. V was trimmed by 7 bases and J by 2 bases, leaving 8 bases between them. The CDR3 runs 11 residues. Germline CDR1 DFQATT, CDR2 SNEGSKA (reference sequence). CDR3 sequence (DNA): TGCAGTGGGGCATCGAACTATGGCTACACCTTC. Amino acid sequence: CSGASNYGYTF.

This clone has a single count. The chain joins TRBV19 to TRBJ2-1; D possibly corresponds to TRBD2 (7 bases). CDR1 is LNHDA and CDR2 is SQIVND in the germline V gene (reference sequence). There are 17 residues in the CDR3. V dropped 6 bases and J dropped 0 bases, with 18 bases sitting between them. CDR3 region: CASRNKGGAGSYNEQFF. DNA of the CDR3: TGTGCCAGTAGGAATAAAGGGGGGGCCGGCTCCTACAATGAGCAGTTCTTC. Together with reference TRBV19 and TRBJ2-1, the CDR3 gives the full variable domain: DGGITQSPKYLFRKEGQNVTLSCEQNLNHDAMYWYRQDPGQGLRLIYYSQIVNDFQKGDIAEGYSVSREKKESFPLTVTSAQKNPTAFYLCASRNKGGAGSYNEQFFGPGTRLTVL.

The chain carries TRBV6-6 and TRBJ2-5; 8 positions agree with TRBD1. The ends lost 8 bases at V and 4 bases at J; junction bases unmatched: 15. The length of the CDR3 is 16 residues. The germline gives CDR1 MNHNY, CDR2 SVGAGI (reference sequence). This CDR3 reads CASHTGGLIRGETQYF. CDR3 DNA sequence: TGTGCCAGCCATACAGGGGGGTTAATAAGGGGAGAGACCCAGTACTTC.

This sequence joins TRBV6-6 and TRBJ2-6; the D is unclear. CDR1 is MNHNY, CDR2 SVGAGI, per germline (reference sequence). The germline V and J ends were trimmed by 5 bases and 0 bases, with 8 bases remaining between them. CDR3 length: 15 amino acids. The CDR3 sequence is CASSPTDSGANVLTF. The CDR3 DNA sequence: TGTGCCAGCAGTCCCACAGACTCTGGGGCCAACGTCCTGACTTTC.

V usage is TRBV6-1 and J usage is TRBJ2-5, with 8 bases lining up with TRBD2. CDR1 is MNHNS, CDR2 SASEGT, per germline. Trimming cost V 2 bases and J 3 bases; bases outside gene matches: 2. The CDR3 contains 14 residues. This CDR3 reads CASSEILAEETQYF. The CDR3 DNA follows: TGTGCCAGCAGTGAAATACTAGCGGAAGAGACCCAGTACTTC.

The J gene is TRBJ2-3, the V gene TRBV2; 8 bases are shared with TRBD2. Germline values: CDR1 SNHLY, CDR2 FYNNEI. V dropped 4 bases and J dropped 6; count of bases not matched to a gene: 3. The CDR3 is made up of 13 amino acids. The CDR3 DNA sequence: TGTGCCAGCAGTGCTAGCGGGTTGGATACGCAGTATTTT. Its protein product is CASSASGLDTQYF.

The CDR3 loop reads CAASISGGNQPQHF. The CDR3 nucleotides are TGTGCCGCATCGATCTCGGGGGGCAATCAGCCCCAGCATTTT. V is TRBV6-6 and J is TRBJ1-5; the D gene is possibly TRBD1 (5 bases). V lost 11 bases, J lost 2 bases, and 16 bases lay in between. CDR3 length equals 14 residues. The V gene's germline CDR1 is MNHNY and CDR2 SVGAGI (reference sequence).

V is TRBV29-1 and J is TRBJ1-4; D is unclear. The germline CDR1 and CDR2 sequences are SQVTM and ANQGSEA. V lost 5 bases and J 8 bases, leaving 9 bases between the germline ends. The CDR3 covers 11 residues. The CDR3 protein is CSVTTEEKLFF. In nucleotides, the CDR3 is TGCAGCGTTACTACGGAAGAAAAACTGTTTTTT. The complete variable domain, with remaining parts taken from reference TRBV29-1 and TRBJ1-4, reads SAVISQKPSRDICQRGTSLTIQCQVDSQVTMMFWYRQQPGQSLTLIATANQGSEATYESGFVIDKFPISRPNLTFSTLTVSNMSPEDSSIYLCSVTTEEKLFFGSGTQLSVL.

CDR3 sequence: CASSSGTSGEETQYF. The CDR3 DNA reads TGTGCCAGTAGTTCCGGGACTAGCGGGGAAGAGACCCAGTACTTC. The chain is built from TRBV19 and TRBJ2-5; TRBD2 aligns across 13 bases. The length of the CDR3 is 15 residues. The V and J ends lost 5 bases and 3 bases, in that order; junction bases with no gene match: 3. Germline V CDR1 and CDR2: LNHDA, SQIVND (reference sequence). The full variable domain, completed using reference TRBV19 and TRBJ2-5, is DGGITQSPKYLFRKEGQNVTLSCEQNLNHDAMYWYRQDPGQGLRLIYYSQIVNDFQKGDIAEGYSVSREKKESFPLTVTSAQKNPTAFYLCASSSGTSGEETQYFGPGTRLLVL.

DNA of the CDR3: TGTGCCAGCAGCTCTAGCGGGGGGGGCACAGATACGCAGTATTTT. Protein product: CASSSSGGGTDTQYF. The gene calls are TRBV7-8 and TRBJ2-3, with 12 bases matching TRBD2. J lost 1 base, V lost 4 bases, and 0 bases had no gene match. The CDR3 has 15 amino acids. Germline assignment: CDR1 SGHVS and CDR2 FQNEAQ.

This clone was detected once. The chain has TRBV6-1 and TRBJ1-5, with 7 bases fitting TRBD1. Trimming at V came to 6 bases and at J to 5 bases, leaving 7 bases not matched to a gene. The CDR3 has 14 amino acids. Germline CDR1 reads MNHNS; CDR2 reads SASEGT. DNA of the CDR3: TGTGCCAGCAGCAAGACAGGGTCCGATCAGCCCCAGCATTTT. This codes for CASSKTGSDQPQHF.

The chain recombines TRBV29-1 with TRBJ2-5; 10 bases agree with TRBD1. The tail of the sequence fits TRBJ2-7 better, so the J call may be wrong. Germline CDR1 and CDR2: SQVTM and ANQGSEA. The CDR3 has 12 amino acids. The CDR3 sequence is CSVGDRGYEQYF. As DNA, the CDR3 is TGCAGCGTTGGGGACAGGGGCTACGAGCAGTACTTC.

The rearrangement uses TRBV7-9 and TRBJ2-3; 10 bases are shared with TRBD2. Trimming cost V 4 bases and J 0 bases; bases outside gene matches: 1. This CDR3 has 15 amino acids. Germline V lookup: CDR1 SEHNR, CDR2 FQNEAQ (reference sequence). CDR3 bases: TGTGCCAGCAGCTGGACTAGCGGAAGCACAGATACGCAGTATTTT. Protein: CASSWTSGSTDTQYF.

The V gene is TRBV6-1, the J gene TRBJ2-5; D is possibly TRBD2 (6 bases). The CDR3 is 14 residues long. Germline V lookup: CDR1 MNHNS, CDR2 SASEGT. V dropped 9 bases and J dropped 5 bases, with 19 bases sitting between them. DNA of the CDR3: TGTGCCAGTCTCACCAGGACGGAGGGGGAGACCCAGTACTTC. Protein sequence: CASLTRTEGETQYF.

This clone was counted once. The genes are TRBV28 and TRBJ2-1; D is ambiguous. Germline loops: CDR1 MDHEN, CDR2 SYDVKM. CDR3 size: 15 residues. Deletions cut 6 bases from V and 5 bases from J, with 17 bases between. The CDR3 is CASSQYQVRDNEQFF. In DNA, the CDR3 is TGTGCCAGCAGCCAGTATCAGGTTCGTGACAATGAGCAGTTCTTC.

In nucleotides, the CDR3 is TGTGCCAGCAGAGATAGCGGGTTATACAATGAGCAGTTCTTC. Residues: CASRDSGLYNEQFF. The gene calls are TRBV2 and TRBJ2-1, with 7 positions matching TRBD2. The CDR3 sequence is 14 residues long. The trim removed 6 bases at V and 4 bases at J, leaving 6 bases unmatched. In germline, CDR1 is SNHLY, CDR2 FYNNEI.

This clone showed up just once. This chain links TRBV5-1 with TRBJ2-5, with TRBD1 identical over 7 bases. V lost 3 bases and J lost 2; bases outside the gene matches: 1. The CDR3 is 13 residues long. The germline V gene encodes CDR1 SGHRS and CDR2 YFSETQ. The CDR3 region is CASSSQGQETQYF. In DNA, the CDR3 is TGCGCCAGCAGCTCACAGGGGCAAGAGACCCAGTACTTC.

This clone is a singleton in its sample. This chain joins TRBV11-1 and TRBJ2-7, with TRBD1 matching 7 bases. With V trimmed by 5 bases and J by 3 bases, 10 bases remained unmatched. CDR3 length equals 15 residues. The germline V gene encodes CDR1 SGHAT and CDR2 FQDESV (reference sequence). The chain's CDR3 is CASSQAPGTDYEQYF. CDR3 sequence (DNA): TGTGCCAGCAGCCAAGCCCCCGGGACAGACTACGAGCAGTACTTC.

This clone was found a few times. This rearrangement joins TRBV5-1 to TRBJ2-7; 10 nucleotides align to TRBD2. The CDR3 is made up of 14 amino acids. V dropped 2 bases and J dropped 5; count of bases not matched to a gene: 4. In germline, CDR1 is SGHRS, CDR2 YFSETQ. The CDR3 DNA reads TGCGCCAGCAGCTTCAGCGGGAGGGCCGACGAGCAGTACTTC. It encodes CASSFSGRADEQYF.

The chain joins TRBV28 to TRBJ1-1; perhaps TRBD1 as D (6 bases). CDR1 and CDR2 (germline): MDHEN, SYDVKM. The ends were cut back, 4 bases at V and 10 bases at J, with 10 bases in the middle. The CDR3 has 11 residues. CDR3: CASSYQGTAFF. The CDR3 DNA follows: TGTGCCAGCAGTTATCAGGGGACAGCTTTCTTT.

The chain links TRBV23-1 to TRBJ2-1; D might be TRBD2 (5 bases). TRBV23-1 is an ORF, and what it does is uncertain. The CDR3 covers 21 residues. The V end lost 3 bases, the J end lost 7 bases, and 34 bases lay between the germline ends. The CDR3 loop is CASSQFFLLRRIGNPLNEQFF. CDR3 sequence (DNA): TGCGCCAGCAGTCAGTTTTTTCTCCTAAGGAGGATAGGGAATCCCTTGAATGAGCAGTTCTTC.

The rearrangement uses TRBV28 and TRBJ1-5, with D perhaps TRBD1 (6 bases). This CDR3 is 15 amino acids long. Germline lookup yields CDR1 MDHEN and CDR2 SYDVKM. Trimming shortened V by 3 bases and J by 2 bases, and 11 bases separated the two germline ends. CDR3 amino acids: CASSFRGAGNQPQHF. CDR3 DNA: TGTGCCAGCAGTTTTCGGGGGGCGGGCAATCAGCCCCAGCATTTT.

The CDR3 bases are TGTGCCAGCAGGCACCCCCGAGCCGGCGGGGAGCTGTTTTTT. It is translated as CASRHPRAGGELFF. The chain links TRBV2 to TRBJ2-2; D ambiguous. The germline gives CDR1 SNHLY, CDR2 FYNNEI. With 6 bases removed from V and 7 bases from J, the gap between germline ends came to 15 bases. The CDR3 consists of 14 residues.

This clone has a handful of counts. The genes are TRBV9 and TRBJ2-3, with TRBD2 as a possible D gene (6 bases). Trimming pared 7 bases from V and 3 bases from J, leaving 12 bases between. This CDR3 comprises 13 residues. Germline CDR1 reads SGDLS; CDR2 reads YYNGEE. CDR3 in DNA: TGTGCCAGCGGGAGGACTCAGACAGATACGCAGTATTTT. Translating gives CASGRTQTDTQYF.

This clone was seen a handful of times. The chain couples TRBV6-6 to TRBJ2-5; D is undetermined. Trimming pared 6 bases from V and 3 bases from J, leaving 8 bases between. The germline V gene encodes CDR1 MNHNY and CDR2 SVGAGI (reference sequence). This CDR3 spans 12 amino acids. The CDR3 reads CASSRVEETQYF. In nucleotides, the CDR3 is TGTGCCAGCAGCCGGGTGGAAGAGACCCAGTACTTC.